Following are 30 T cell receptor beta chains from one sample sequenced in a study of CD8 T cells in ankylosing spondylitis. MiXCR, run by TCRdb on the 5' RACE reads, gives a single entry per CDR3 protein. The table shows about 150,000 distinct CDR3 sequences, with roughly 44% occurring only once. The sample consisted of synovial fluid, either unsorted or a sorted T cell fraction (not recorded which). Receptors originate from a male donor with ankylosing spondylitis.

This chain joins TRBV19 and TRBJ2-7, with D maybe TRBD1 (6 bases). CDR1 LNHDA and CDR2 SQIVND come from the germline V gene (reference sequence). This CDR3 has 16 residues. V dropped 5 bases and J dropped 4 bases, with 21 bases sitting between them. In DNA, the CDR3 is TGTGCCAGTAGTGACGTTACAGGGAGCTACCCTTACGAGCAGTACTTC. It translates to CASSDVTGSYPYEQYF. Full variable domain (missing parts from reference TRBV19 and TRBJ2-7): DGGITQSPKYLFRKEGQNVTLSCEQNLNHDAMYWYRQDPGQGLRLIYYSQIVNDFQKGDIAEGYSVSREKKESFPLTVTSAQKNPTAFYLCASSDVTGSYPYEQYFGPGTRLTVT.

This clonotype was detected only a few times. This sequence joins TRBV12-3 or TRBV12-4 and TRBJ2-3; D not resolved. Trimming removed 1 base from V and 0 bases from J, with 5 bases in between. The CDR3 runs to 14 residues. The CDR3 nucleotides are TGTGCCAGCAGTTTAGGACTGAGCACAGATACGCAGTATTTT. It is translated as CASSLGLSTDTQYF.

This chain links TRBV4-3 with TRBJ2-1; the D is unclear. The V and J ends lost 0 bases and 7 bases respectively, with 10 bases between them. Per germline, CDR1 LGHNA and CDR2 YSLEER. There are 14 residues in the CDR3. The CDR3 spells CASSQDSHLNEQFF. CDR3 nucleotides: TGCGCCAGCAGCCAAGACTCTCATCTTAATGAGCAGTTCTTC.

This clonotype was observed at least ten times. This chain joins TRBV7-9 and TRBJ2-7; TRBD1 matches 7 bases. Germline V gene data show CDR1 as SEHNR and CDR2 as FQNEAQ (reference sequence). This CDR3 comprises 15 residues. Trimming cost V 4 bases and J 2 bases; bases outside gene matches: 8. CDR3 DNA sequence: TGTGCCAGCAGCTCCGGGACAGTCATTACCTACGAGCAGTACTTC. This translates into CASSSGTVITYEQYF.

This clonotype has just a few counts. The rearrangement joins TRBV12-3 or TRBV12-4 to TRBJ2-7, with 12 positions matching TRBD1. The CDR3 runs 17 residues. V lost 5 bases and J lost 0; bases outside the gene matches: 8. In DNA, the CDR3 is TGTGCCAGCAGTCCTGGGACAGGGGGCCTGAGCTCCTACGAGCAGTACTTC. Translating gives CASSPGTGGLSSYEQYF.

The rearrangement uses TRBV12-3 or TRBV12-4 and TRBJ1-1, with D unclear. The length of the CDR3 is 14 residues. V was pared by 0 bases and J by 4 bases, with 9 bases between. The CDR3, as DNA: TGTGCCAGCAGTTTAGCCCCGGGTTTCACTGAAGCTTTCTTT. Translation gives CASSLAPGFTEAFF.

The sample holds a few counts of this clonotype. V usage is TRBV12-3 or TRBV12-4 and J usage is TRBJ2-1, with unresolved D. The CDR3 length is 14 residues. V gave up 4 bases and J gave up 7 bases, with 14 bases separating them. CDR3 protein: CASSSTSPPNEQFF. The CDR3 bases are TGTGCCAGCAGTTCCACGTCCCCCCCTAATGAGCAGTTCTTC.

The V gene is TRBV28, the J gene TRBJ1-1; TRBD1 is a possible D gene (6 bases). Per the germline V gene, CDR1 is MDHEN and CDR2 is SYDVKM. V was pared by 2 bases and J by 5 bases, with 15 bases between. This CDR3 has 15 amino acids. In DNA form, the CDR3 reads TGTGCCAGCAGTTTACCGCTTACAGGGTGGACTGAAGCTTTCTTT. It is translated as CASSLPLTGWTEAFF.

The genes are TRBV7-2 and TRBJ1-2; D is unresolved. Germline assignment: CDR1 SGHTA and CDR2 FQGNSA. V dropped 3 bases and J dropped 0 bases, with 11 bases sitting between them. The CDR3 is 15 residues long. In DNA form, the CDR3 reads TGTGCCAGCAGCTTCCTTCGGGTAGCTAACTATGGCTACACCTTC. The encoded protein is CASSFLRVANYGYTF.

The chain joins TRBV20-1 to TRBJ1-6, with D hard to call. V was pared by 1 base and J by 8 bases, with 21 bases between. Germline values: CDR1 DFQATT, CDR2 SNEGSKA (reference sequence). This CDR3 has 17 residues. This CDR3 is CSARVFVPSGWYSPLHF. CDR3 coding DNA: TGCAGTGCTAGAGTATTCGTTCCGAGTGGATGGTATTCACCCCTCCACTTT.

The chain employs TRBV4-2 and TRBJ1-5; D is uncertain. Per germline, CDR1 LGHNA and CDR2 YNFKEQ. Deletions cut 0 bases from V and 2 bases from J, with 11 bases between. CDR3 length: 16 amino acids. This CDR3 reads CASSQDWRSGNQPQHF. CDR3 coding DNA: TGTGCCAGCAGCCAAGATTGGCGCTCCGGCAATCAGCCCCAGCATTTT.

This sequence joins TRBV7-9 and TRBJ2-1; D is ambiguous. Per germline, CDR1 SEHNR and CDR2 FQNEAQ (reference sequence). CDR3 length: 16 amino acids. V shed 6 bases and J shed 0 bases, with 15 bases lying between them. CDR3 coding DNA: TGTGCCAGCAGTCCCGCGGTAGGAAGCTCCTACAATGAGCAGTTCTTC. It specifies CASSPAVGSSYNEQFF.

This clonotype was found many times. The chain combines TRBV20-1 with TRBJ1-2, with 9 bases identical to TRBD1. Germline trimming cut 3 bases from V and 4 bases from J; bases unmatched to any gene: 6. In germline, CDR1 is DFQATT, CDR2 SNEGSKA (reference sequence). The length of the CDR3 is 14 residues. The chain's CDR3 is CSASATGGFYGYTF. DNA of the CDR3: TGCAGTGCTAGTGCGACAGGGGGTTTCTATGGCTACACCTTC.

This clonotype was counted ten times or more. The chain carries TRBV27 and TRBJ2-1; D unresolved. This CDR3 is built from 14 residues. V dropped 2 bases and J dropped 0 bases, with 5 bases sitting between them. Germline-derived CDR1 and CDR2 are MNHEY and SMNVEV (reference sequence). For the CDR3, the DNA is TGTGCCAGCAGTTTAAGTAACTCCTACAATGAGCAGTTCTTC. It is translated as CASSLSNSYNEQFF.

This chain uses TRBV12-3 or TRBV12-4 with TRBJ1-4, with D possibly matching TRBD1 (5 bases). The germline V and J ends were trimmed by 8 bases and 4 bases, with 8 bases remaining between them. The CDR3 runs to 12 residues. In DNA form, the CDR3 reads TGTGCCAGCGGGGCGGGTAATGAAAAACTGTTTTTT. This sequence encodes CASGAGNEKLFF.

This clonotype was detected ten times or more. This chain uses TRBV7-3 with TRBJ1-2, with unresolved D. The CDR3 spans 13 residues. The germline gives CDR1 SGHTA, CDR2 FQGTGA. Deletions cut 6 bases from V and 0 bases from J, with 8 bases between. The CDR3: CASSPYPNYGYTF. The CDR3 DNA is TGTGCCAGCAGTCCGTACCCTAACTATGGCTACACCTTC. The complete variable domain, with remaining parts taken from reference TRBV7-3 and TRBJ1-2, reads GAGVSQTPSNKVTEKGKYVELRCDPISGHTALYWYRQSLGQGPEFLIYFQGTGAADDSGLPNDRFFAVRPEGSVSTLKIQRTERGDSAVYLCASSPYPNYGYTFGSGTRLTVV.

J is TRBJ1-1 and V is TRBV5-1; TRBD1 agrees at 9 bases. The CDR3 has 14 amino acids. Germline assignment: CDR1 SGHRS and CDR2 YFSETQ. V dropped 10 bases and J dropped 8; count of bases not matched to a gene: 15. The DNA for the CDR3 is TGCGCCTCCTCCCTGGACAGGGGTTTTCGGGAAGCTTTCTTT. Translating it yields CASSLDRGFREAFF.

The chain combines TRBV7-9 with TRBJ2-3; D is uncertain. Trimming cost V 3 bases and J 2 bases, with 12 bases left between them. This CDR3 is 15 amino acids long. Germline V lookup: CDR1 SEHNR, CDR2 FQNEAQ (reference sequence). The CDR3 here is CASSFPGRHTDTQYF. The CDR3 DNA reads as TGTGCCAGCAGCTTCCCAGGCAGACACACAGATACGCAGTATTTT.

Written as DNA, the CDR3 is TGTGCCACCAGCGGTCGTAAAGTGAGCTCCTACGAGCAGTACTTC. Translating gives CATSGRKVSSYEQYF. The chain joins TRBV15 to TRBJ2-7; D is unresolved. The CDR3 spans 15 residues. The germline V and J ends were trimmed by 5 bases and 0 bases, with 14 bases remaining between them. Germline V CDR1 and CDR2: LNHNV, YYDKDF (reference sequence).

V usage is TRBV11-1 and J usage is TRBJ2-7; TRBD1 might be the D (5 bases). V was trimmed by 1 base and J by 3 bases, leaving 22 bases between them. The CDR3 is 18 residues long. The germline CDR1 and CDR2 sequences are SGHAT and FQDESV (reference sequence). The CDR3 is CASSLEGVDFLSYYEQYF. CDR3 coding DNA: TGTGCCAGCAGCTTAGAAGGGGTTGATTTCTTGTCCTACTACGAGCAGTACTTC.

The chain joins TRBV13 to TRBJ2-5; 7 positions agree with TRBD1. Unmatched junction bases numbered 10, after V lost 4 bases and J lost 5 bases. The CDR3 sequence is 15 residues long. Germline values: CDR1 PRHDT, CDR2 FYEKMQ (reference sequence). CDR3 amino acids: CASSSVTGFIETQYF. As DNA, the CDR3 is TGTGCCAGCAGCTCCGTGACAGGGTTCATCGAGACCCAGTACTTC.

This clonotype was seen only once. The chain has TRBV5-1 and TRBJ2-3; a possible D gene is TRBD2 (6 bases). The V end lost 3 bases, the J end lost 9 bases, and 11 bases lay between the germline ends. CDR1 and CDR2 from the germline V gene are SGHRS and YFSETQ. This CDR3 has 12 residues. This CDR3 reads CASSYNRGTQYF. As DNA, the CDR3 is TGCGCCAGCAGCTACAATCGGGGGACGCAGTATTTT.

The chain recombines TRBV12-3 or TRBV12-4 with TRBJ1-5, with 11 bases identical to TRBD1. This CDR3 is 18 amino acids long. With 3 bases clipped from V and 3 bases from J, the junction kept 10 bases outside the gene matches. The CDR3 is CASSFGPWDRGDNQPQHF. CDR3 sequence (DNA): TGTGCCAGCAGTTTTGGACCATGGGACAGGGGGGACAATCAGCCCCAGCATTTT.

This clonotype was counted between two and nine times. The chain couples TRBV28 to TRBJ2-1, with TRBD2 matching over 9 bases. CDR1 is MDHEN, CDR2 SYDVKM, per germline. This CDR3 contains 14 residues. Germline trimming cut 7 bases from V and 0 bases from J; bases unmatched to any gene: 1. The CDR3 sequence is CASIAGDSYNEQFF. CDR3 DNA sequence: TGTGCCAGCATAGCGGGGGACTCCTACAATGAGCAGTTCTTC. Using reference TRBV28 and TRBJ2-1 for the parts outside the CDR3, the full variable domain is DVKVTQSSRYLVKRTGEKVFLECVQDMDHENMFWYRQDPGLGLRLIYFSYDVKMKEKGDIPEGYSVSREKKERFSLILESASTNQTSMYLCASIAGDSYNEQFFGPGTRLTVL.

The chain recombines TRBV29-1 with TRBJ2-1; 7 bases map to TRBD2. This CDR3 has 15 residues. Germline lookup yields CDR1 SQVTM and CDR2 ANQGSEA. The V gene end was trimmed by 2 bases and the J gene end by 3 bases; junction bases not matched to a gene: 7. DNA for the CDR3: TGCAGCGTTGAAAAAGGTCTAGCGGTCTACAATGAGCAGTTCTTC. It encodes CSVEKGLAVYNEQFF.

The rearrangement links TRBV6-1 to TRBJ2-7; D is possibly TRBD1 or TRBD2 (7 bases each). The V and J ends lost 6 bases and 0 bases respectively, with 18 bases between them. The CDR3 length is 16 residues. CDR1 and CDR2 from the germline V gene are MNHNS and SASEGT. The CDR3 DNA reads as TGTGCCAGCAGAAGGGGGCTTCGGGGGGACTCCTACGAGCAGTACTTC. Its translation: CASRRGLRGDSYEQYF.

This clonotype came up a few times. The chain employs TRBV12-3 or TRBV12-4 and TRBJ2-7; unclear D gene. The CDR3 runs 12 residues. The germline V and J ends were trimmed by 2 bases and 3 bases, with 5 bases remaining between them. In DNA form, the CDR3 reads TGTGCCAGCAGTTTATGGGACTACGAGCAGTACTTC. Its protein product is CASSLWDYEQYF.

J is TRBJ2-5 and V is TRBV15; D is ambiguous. Trimming took 4 bases from V and 2 from J, leaving 14 bases between them. The germline CDR1 and CDR2 sequences are LNHNV and YYDKDF (reference sequence). The CDR3 covers 15 residues. CDR3 residues: CATSMGPWPQETQYF. For the CDR3, the DNA is TGTGCCACCAGCATGGGTCCCTGGCCACAAGAGACCCAGTACTTC.

V usage is TRBV2 and J usage is TRBJ2-3; TRBD2 matches at 8 bases. The CDR3 sequence is 17 residues long. After removal of 3 bases from V and 0 bases from J, the junction contained 8 bases not matched to a gene. CDR1 and CDR2 (germline): SNHLY, FYNNEI. CDR3 amino acids: CASSDTSGRTSTDTQYF. In nucleotides, the CDR3 is TGTGCCAGCAGTGACACTAGCGGACGTACTAGCACAGATACGCAGTATTTT.

The V call is TRBV3-1, the J call TRBJ1-1; D is ambiguous. The CDR3 sequence is 12 residues long. V was clipped by 1 base and J by 6 bases, with 6 bases between them. In germline, CDR1 is LGHDT, CDR2 YNNKEL (reference sequence). DNA for the CDR3: TGTGCCAGCAGCCAAGTATCGTCTGAAGCTTTCTTT. Translation gives CASSQVSSEAFF.